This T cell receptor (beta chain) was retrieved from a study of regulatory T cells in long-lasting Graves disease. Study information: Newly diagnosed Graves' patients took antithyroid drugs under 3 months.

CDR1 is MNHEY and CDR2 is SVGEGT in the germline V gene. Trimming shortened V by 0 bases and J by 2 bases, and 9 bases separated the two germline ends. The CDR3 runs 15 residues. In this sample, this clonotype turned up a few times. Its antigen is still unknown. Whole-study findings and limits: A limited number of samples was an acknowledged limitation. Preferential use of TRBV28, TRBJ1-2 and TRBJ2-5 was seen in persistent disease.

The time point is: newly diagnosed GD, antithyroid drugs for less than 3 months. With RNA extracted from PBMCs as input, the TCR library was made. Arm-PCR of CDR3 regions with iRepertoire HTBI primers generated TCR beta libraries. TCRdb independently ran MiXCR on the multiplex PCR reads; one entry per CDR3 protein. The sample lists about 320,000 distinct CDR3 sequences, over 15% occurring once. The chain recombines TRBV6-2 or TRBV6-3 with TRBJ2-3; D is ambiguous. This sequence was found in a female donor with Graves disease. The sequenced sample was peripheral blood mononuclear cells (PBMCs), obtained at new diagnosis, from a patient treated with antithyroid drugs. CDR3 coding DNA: TGTGCCAGCAGTTACTCTCTGGTTAACACAGATACGCAGTATTTT. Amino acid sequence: CASSYSLVNTDTQYF.